This T cell receptor (beta chain) was captured in a study of T cells in localized non-small cell lung cancer. The CDR3 consists of 15 residues. With 0 bases clipped from V and 7 bases from J, the junction kept 6 bases outside the gene matches. The germline gives CDR1 GTSNPN, CDR2 SVGIG (reference sequence). Here immunoSEQ multiplex PCR was the method, and the copy in TCRdb shows in-frame clones only, minus some. The sample consists of roughly 20,000 clones, about 89% of them appearing once. The receptor was isolated from a woman between 35 and 70 years old with stage I lung adenocarcinoma. The V gene is TRBV30, the J gene TRBJ1-2; TRBD1 aligns across 12 bases. Sequencing used peripheral blood, obtained before any cancer treatment. CDR3 loop: CAWSVLGTGGIGYTF. The CDR3 DNA reads TGTGCCTGGAGTGTACTGGGGACAGGGGGCATTGGCTACACCTTC.